These T cell receptor beta chains were read from a single sample in a study of blood T cells in healthy people across ages. From the 5' RACE reads, TCRdb called clonotypes with MiXCR, one entry per CDR3 protein. Among almost 550,000 distinct CDR3 sequences listed, around 24% were seen once. This sample also appeared in a second study, on T cells of mothers and their children.

The specimen was blood. The receptors come from a boy aged 5-17 years in good health. Each CDR3 is given with its conserved first and last residue. Fields, in order: J gene, V gene, CDR3 protein.

TRBJ2-7	TRBV28	CASSGAGTGRYYEQYF
TRBJ2-2	TRBV7-2	CASSLRGANAAGELFF
TRBJ2-1	TRBV9	CASSVGTAAYNEQFF
TRBJ1-1	TRBV5-5	CASSPTGGHTEAFF
TRBJ1-2	TRBV30	CAWSVTGTLLFTTF
TRBJ1-2	TRBV11-2	CASSSPRDRGANYGYTF
TRBJ1-4	TRBV4-2	CASSQDLRGAANEKLFF
TRBJ1-2	TRBV7-9	CAGGDYGYTF
TRBJ1-3	TRBV6-2/TRBV6-3	CASSYSDSSAGNTIYF
TRBJ2-7	TRBV12-3/TRBV12-4	CASSDGLAGGETYF
TRBJ2-7	TRBV9	CASSVGVQSREYEQYF
TRBJ2-4	TRBV7-2	CASSRTSGGADIQYF
TRBJ1-4	TRBV29-1	CSVTFMGQAETNEKLFF
TRBJ1-2	TRBV20-1	CSAKPGQGNYGYTF
TRBJ2-4	TRBV3-1	CASSHVGGNGIQYF
TRBJ2-1	TRBV6-1	CASSEAERGVSYNEQFF
TRBJ1-1	TRBV18	CASSPTVPGRRSNTEAFF
TRBJ2-5	TRBV7-2	CASSVFLADQETQYF
TRBJ2-5	TRBV12-3/TRBV12-4	CASGAGLQETQYF
TRBJ2-5	TRBV3-1	CASSPRLAGAVETQYF
TRBJ2-1	TRBV6-2/TRBV6-3	CASSYPQGDEQFF
TRBJ1-1	TRBV7-8	CASSFRVGAEAFF
TRBJ1-4	TRBV6-6	CASMEVDEKLFF
TRBJ2-5	TRBV5-6	CASTKTGEETQYF
.	TRBV14	CASSQNLGPLAQFF
TRBJ2-5	TRBV3-1	CASSLGTSGGAYETQYF
TRBJ1-2	TRBV7-2	CASSSSGTEGVVRGYTF
TRBJ1-1	TRBV12-3/TRBV12-4	CASINRDRGTEAFF
TRBJ1-2	TRBV3-1	CASSHGTTGTGDYYGYTF
TRBJ1-5	TRBV20-1	CSASEGTGQPQHF
TRBJ2-7	TRBV5-4	CASRQTGGEQYF
TRBJ2-7	TRBV6-2/TRBV6-3	CASSYSLRTTYEQYF
TRBJ1-2	TRBV5-1	CASSAEREGGYTF
TRBJ2-5	TRBV7-3	CASSLTGQQVF
TRBJ2-2	TRBV7-2	CASSPGQGAITGELFF
TRBJ2-1	TRBV18	CASSPGSSRYNEQFF
TRBJ2-7	TRBV7-2	CASSLGRDINYEQYF
TRBJ2-2	TRBV27	CASSREEGFMAGELFF
TRBJ2-3	TRBV5-5	CASSTVVGGTTSTDTQYF
TRBJ2-5	TRBV9	CASSDQGRLETQYF
.	TRBV20-1	CSARETGAPYEQYF
TRBJ2-1	TRBV29-1	CSVEWLAGGNEQFF